This TCR beta chain is from a study of shared T cell receptors in the human thymus (dated by TCRdb to the early 2020s). Background for the entire study: The study examined how the human thymus generates shared, self-reactive T-cell receptor alpha chains.

The receptor library was made with the immunoSEQ multiplex PCR assay. Imported from immuneACCESS, the table was reduced by TCRdb to in-frame sequences with V and J called. These copies leave out some clones; in studies compared against another copy, an unresolved V gene accounts for under half, and the cause of the remainder is not known. The sample includes approximately 580,000 clones, with roughly 74% observed a single time. The ten biggest clones cover more than 0.01% of the sample. The CDR3 contains 14 residues, cysteine and phenylalanine counted. The sequence is cut down to CDR3 DNA, 42 bases in frame from base 1. V loses 4 bases of germline sequence and J loses 1 base, and the interval between the two ends is 11 bases. The germline V gene supplies CDR1 SGHTA and CDR2 FQGNSA. Worth noting for this clone: It has no known antigen specificity. Per-base quality was not reported, and no clone a single base away is much larger than it.

The sample was also linked to a second study, of human thymus T cells. Taken from the second paper: Donors were immunologically healthy infants undergoing open corrective cardiac surgery for congenital heart defects in Finland. The thymus tissue came from surgical resects taken out during corrective cardiac surgery. Usage of V and J gene segments appeared to be biased in both the thymic and the peripheral blood repertoires. According to the related research, thymic TCR repertoires were highly overlapping among unrelated individuals. The study described the TCR alpha and beta repertoires in fewer than 10 infant thymus samples and four matching peripheral blood samples. The infant donors were roughly 7 to 244 days old, and the cohort included over five males and a couple of females. Thymocytes were released mechanically from tissue and stored at -70 °C as pellets of roughly 9.5-31 million cells. A QIAsymphony instrument was used to extract genomic DNA from the frozen cell pellets. TCRB and TCRAD loci were amplified from a standardized quantity of quality-controlled genomic DNA using the immunoSEQ multiplex PCR assay. Amplicons spanned the V(D)J region at a length sufficient to cover the CDR3 and identify V and J genes. Through the commercial immunoSEQ service, the amplicons were sequenced on an Illumina platform. Primer bias and sequencing errors were corrected using previously described methods, and TCRAD and TCRB definitions followed the IMGT database. The repertoires were analysed using immunoSEQ Analyzer 3.0 and VDJTools for basic statistics, V/J segment usage, diversity estimates, rarefaction and pairwise overlap. Chao1, ChaoE, Efron-Thisted, Shannon and inverse Simpson indices were used to estimate diversity, which was also estimated on datasets down-sampled to the smallest sample. Repertoire overlap used strict matching of CDR3 nucleotide sequence, V gene and J gene, with Jaccard-based multidimensional scaling clustering. Thymus samples yielded on average roughly 800,000 unique TCRB clonotypes, compared with around 79,000 from blood samples.

This TCR derives from a boy less than two years old with a congenital heart defect. Donor details come from another sample of the same person, matched by shared clones. Rearrangement joined TRBV7-2 to TRBJ2-7; TRBD2 is a weak D gene call, 6 bases matching. Input material: thymocytes. The DNA reads TGTGCCAGCAGCTGGGGACTTTCATCCTACGAGCAGTACTTC. The translation is CASSWGLSSYEQYF.